The clone carrying this T cell receptor beta chain came up many times. The entry originates in a study of identical twins. TCRdb redid the calling of the 5' RACE reads with MiXCR, one entry per CDR3 protein. This table holds about 280,000 distinct CDR3 sequences, about 8.9% found once. Germline V gene sequence: CDR1 SGHRS, CDR2 YFSETQ. The CDR3 is 12 residues long. Trimming left V 3 bases short and J 6 bases short, with 8 bases between. The same sample was also studied in work on yellow fever vaccine responses in identical twins. That report adds: Vaccine T cell responses of twins reportedly seemed partly convergent and partly personalized.

The genes are TRBV5-1 and TRBJ2-3; D unresolved. The sequence was obtained from a woman aged 18 to 35 in good health. Sample: memory (CD45RO+) T cells sorted from blood. In DNA, the CDR3 is TGCGCCAGCAGCTATGCCCTCGATACGCAGTATTTT. Protein product: CASSYALDTQYF.